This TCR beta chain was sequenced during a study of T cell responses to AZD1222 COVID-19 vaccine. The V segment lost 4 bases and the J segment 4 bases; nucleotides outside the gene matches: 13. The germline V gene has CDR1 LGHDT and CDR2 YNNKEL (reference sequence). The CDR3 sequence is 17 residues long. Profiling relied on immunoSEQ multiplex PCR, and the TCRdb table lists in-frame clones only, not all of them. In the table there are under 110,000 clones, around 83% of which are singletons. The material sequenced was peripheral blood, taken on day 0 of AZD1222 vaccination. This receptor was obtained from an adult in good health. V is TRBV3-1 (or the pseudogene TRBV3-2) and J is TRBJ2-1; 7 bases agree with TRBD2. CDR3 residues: CASSRPSTWGGYNEQFF. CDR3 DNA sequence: TGTGCCAGCAGCCGGCCTTCAACATGGGGGGGTTACAATGAGCAGTTCTTC.